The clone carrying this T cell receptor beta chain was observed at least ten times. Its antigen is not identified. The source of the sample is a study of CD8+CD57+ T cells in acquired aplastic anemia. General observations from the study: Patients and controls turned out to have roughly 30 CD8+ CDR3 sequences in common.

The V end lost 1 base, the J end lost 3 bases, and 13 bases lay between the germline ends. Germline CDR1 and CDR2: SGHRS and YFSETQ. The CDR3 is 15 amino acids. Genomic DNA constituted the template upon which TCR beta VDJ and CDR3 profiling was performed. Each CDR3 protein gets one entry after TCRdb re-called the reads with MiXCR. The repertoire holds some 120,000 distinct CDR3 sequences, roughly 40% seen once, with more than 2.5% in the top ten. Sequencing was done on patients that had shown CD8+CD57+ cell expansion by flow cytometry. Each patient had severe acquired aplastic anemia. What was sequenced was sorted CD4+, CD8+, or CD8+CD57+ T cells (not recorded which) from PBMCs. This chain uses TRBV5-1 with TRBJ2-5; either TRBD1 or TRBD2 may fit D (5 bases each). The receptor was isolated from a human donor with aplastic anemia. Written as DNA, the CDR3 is TGCGCCAGCAGCTTGAGGGGAGTGGAAAAAGAGACCCAGTACTTC. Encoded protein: CASSLRGVEKETQYF.